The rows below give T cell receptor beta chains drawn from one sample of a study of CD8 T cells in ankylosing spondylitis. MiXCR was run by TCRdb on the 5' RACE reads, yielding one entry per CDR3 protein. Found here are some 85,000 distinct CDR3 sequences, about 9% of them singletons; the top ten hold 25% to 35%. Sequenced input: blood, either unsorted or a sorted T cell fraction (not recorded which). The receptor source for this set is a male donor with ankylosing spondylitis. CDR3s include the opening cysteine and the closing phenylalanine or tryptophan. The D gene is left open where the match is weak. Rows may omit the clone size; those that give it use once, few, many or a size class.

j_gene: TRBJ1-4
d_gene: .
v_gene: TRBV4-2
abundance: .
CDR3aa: CASSQASGTNEKLFF
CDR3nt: TGTGCCAGCAGCCAAGCAAGTGGAACTAATGAAAAACTGTTTTTT

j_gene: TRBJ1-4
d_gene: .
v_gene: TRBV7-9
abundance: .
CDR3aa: CASSLAESEKLFF
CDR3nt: TGTGCCAGCAGCTTAGCGGAATCGGAGAAACTGTTTTTT

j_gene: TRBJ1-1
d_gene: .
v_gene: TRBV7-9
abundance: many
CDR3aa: CASSFSVSTEAFF
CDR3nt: TGTGCCAGCAGCTTTAGTGTATCCACTGAAGCTTTCTTT

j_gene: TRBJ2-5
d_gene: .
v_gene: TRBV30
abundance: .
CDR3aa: CAWSVDPETQYF
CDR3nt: TGTGCCTGGAGTGTAGACCCAGAGACCCAGTACTTC

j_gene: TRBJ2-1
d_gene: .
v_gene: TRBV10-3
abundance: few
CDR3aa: CAISESQGSSYNEQFF
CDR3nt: TGTGCCATCAGTGAGTCGCAGGGTAGCTCCTACAATGAGCAGTTCTTC

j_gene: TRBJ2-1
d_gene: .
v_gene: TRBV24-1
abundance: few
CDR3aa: CATSDSGQSYNEQFF
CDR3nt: TGTGCCACCAGTGACTCCGGACAGTCCTACAATGAGCAGTTCTTC

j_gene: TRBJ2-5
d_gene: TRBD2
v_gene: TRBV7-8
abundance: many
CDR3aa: CASSSLGLADQETQYF
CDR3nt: TGTGCCAGCAGCTCCCTGGGACTAGCGGACCAAGAGACCCAGTACTTC

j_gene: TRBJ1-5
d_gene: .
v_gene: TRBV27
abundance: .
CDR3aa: CASSPNTGTFYQPQHF
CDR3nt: TGTGCCAGCAGTCCTAACACCGGGACATTCTATCAGCCCCAGCATTTT

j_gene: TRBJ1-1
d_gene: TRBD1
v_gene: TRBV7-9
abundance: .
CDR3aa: CASSPGQGMSTEAFF
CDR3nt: TGTGCCAGCAGCCCGGGACAGGGGATGAGCACTGAAGCTTTCTTT

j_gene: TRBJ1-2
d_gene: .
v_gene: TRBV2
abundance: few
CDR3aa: CASSEPGNSGYTF
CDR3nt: TGTGCCAGCAGTGAACCCGGGAATAGTGGCTACACCTTC

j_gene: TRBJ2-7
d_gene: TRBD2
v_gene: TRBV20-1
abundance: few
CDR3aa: CSARSPLAVYEQYF
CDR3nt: TGCAGTGCTAGGTCTCCACTAGCGGTCTACGAGCAGTACTTC

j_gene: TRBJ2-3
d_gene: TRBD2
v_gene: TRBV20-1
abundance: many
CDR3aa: CSARAGREVFRDTQYF
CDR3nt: TGCAGTGCTAGGGCGGGGCGGGAGGTATTTAGAGATACGCAGTATTTT

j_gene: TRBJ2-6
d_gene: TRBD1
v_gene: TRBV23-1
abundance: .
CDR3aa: CAILLGQGRESGANVLTF
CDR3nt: TGCGCCATCCTCCTTGGACAGGGGCGGGAGTCTGGGGCCAACGTCCTGACTTTC

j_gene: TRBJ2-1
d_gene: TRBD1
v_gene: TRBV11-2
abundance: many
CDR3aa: CASSFYRDRAGEQFF
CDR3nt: TGTGCCAGCAGCTTCTACCGGGACAGGGCGGGAGAGCAGTTCTTC

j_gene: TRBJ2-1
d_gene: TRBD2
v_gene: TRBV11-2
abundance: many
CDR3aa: CASSSSGSSSYNEQFF
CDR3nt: TGTGCCAGCAGCAGTAGCGGGAGCTCCTCTTACAATGAGCAGTTCTTC

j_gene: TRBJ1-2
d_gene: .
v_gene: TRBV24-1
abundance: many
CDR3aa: CATSEAGAYTF
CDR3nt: TGTGCCACCAGTGAGGCAGGGGCCTACACCTTC

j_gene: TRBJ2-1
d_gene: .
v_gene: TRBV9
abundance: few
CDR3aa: CASSVDGGEQFF
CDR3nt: TGTGCCAGCAGCGTAGATGGTGGGGAGCAGTTCTTC

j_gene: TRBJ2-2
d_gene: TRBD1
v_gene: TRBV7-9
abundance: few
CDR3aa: CASSLQGGNTGELFF
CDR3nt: TGTGCCAGCAGCTTACAAGGGGGCAACACCGGGGAGCTGTTTTTT

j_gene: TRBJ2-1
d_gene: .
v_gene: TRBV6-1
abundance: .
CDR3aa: CASSEVASNEQFF
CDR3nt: TGTGCCAGCAGTGAAGTAGCTAGCAATGAGCAGTTCTTC

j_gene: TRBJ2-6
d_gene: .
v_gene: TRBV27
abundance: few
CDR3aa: CASSFGSGANALTF
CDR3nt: TGTGCCAGCAGTTTTGGGTCTGGGGCCAACGCCCTGACTTTC

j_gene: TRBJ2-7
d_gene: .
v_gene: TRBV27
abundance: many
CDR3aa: CASSLAGTAFEQYF
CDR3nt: TGTGCCAGCAGTTTGGCCGGGACTGCCTTCGAGCAGTACTTC

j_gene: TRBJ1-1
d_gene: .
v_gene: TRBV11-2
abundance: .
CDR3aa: CASSLVGGMNTEAFF
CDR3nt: TGTGCCAGCAGCTTAGTCGGGGGGATGAACACTGAAGCTTTCTTT

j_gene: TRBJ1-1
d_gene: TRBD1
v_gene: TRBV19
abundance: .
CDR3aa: CASSPRTGGFTEAFF
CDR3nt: TGTGCCAGTAGTCCTAGGACAGGGGGGTTTACTGAAGCTTTCTTT

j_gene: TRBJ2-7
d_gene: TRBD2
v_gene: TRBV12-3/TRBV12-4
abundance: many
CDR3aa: CASSLGGSPYEQYF
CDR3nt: TGTGCCAGCAGTTTGGGCGGGAGTCCCTACGAGCAGTACTTC

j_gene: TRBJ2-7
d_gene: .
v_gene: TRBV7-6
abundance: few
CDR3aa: CASSLESSYEQYF
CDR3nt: TGTGCCAGCAGCTTAGAAAGCAGTTACGAGCAGTACTTC

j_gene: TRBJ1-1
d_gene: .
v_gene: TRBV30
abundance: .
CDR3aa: CAWSVLRENTEAFF
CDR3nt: TGTGCCTGGAGTGTCCTCAGGGAGAACACTGAAGCTTTCTTT

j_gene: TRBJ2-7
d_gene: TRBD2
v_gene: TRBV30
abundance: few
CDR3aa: CAWSAAGMNEQYF
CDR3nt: TGTGCCTGGAGTGCAGCGGGAATGAACGAGCAGTACTTC